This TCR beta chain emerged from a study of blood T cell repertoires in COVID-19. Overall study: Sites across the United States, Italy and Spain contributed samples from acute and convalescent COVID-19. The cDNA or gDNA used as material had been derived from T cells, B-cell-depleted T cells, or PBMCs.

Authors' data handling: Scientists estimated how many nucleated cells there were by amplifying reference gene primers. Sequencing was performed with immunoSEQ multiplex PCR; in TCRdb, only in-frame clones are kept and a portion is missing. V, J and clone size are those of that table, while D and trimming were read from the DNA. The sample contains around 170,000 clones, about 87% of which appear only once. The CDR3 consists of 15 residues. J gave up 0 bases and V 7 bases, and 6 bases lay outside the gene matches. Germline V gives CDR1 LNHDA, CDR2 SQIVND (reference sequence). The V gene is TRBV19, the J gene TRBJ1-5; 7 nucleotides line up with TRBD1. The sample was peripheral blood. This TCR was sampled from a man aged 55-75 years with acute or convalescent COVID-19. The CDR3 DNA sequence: TGTGCCAGTAAGGGGGCACTAAATAGCAATCAGCCCCAGCATTTT. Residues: CASKGALNSNQPQHF.